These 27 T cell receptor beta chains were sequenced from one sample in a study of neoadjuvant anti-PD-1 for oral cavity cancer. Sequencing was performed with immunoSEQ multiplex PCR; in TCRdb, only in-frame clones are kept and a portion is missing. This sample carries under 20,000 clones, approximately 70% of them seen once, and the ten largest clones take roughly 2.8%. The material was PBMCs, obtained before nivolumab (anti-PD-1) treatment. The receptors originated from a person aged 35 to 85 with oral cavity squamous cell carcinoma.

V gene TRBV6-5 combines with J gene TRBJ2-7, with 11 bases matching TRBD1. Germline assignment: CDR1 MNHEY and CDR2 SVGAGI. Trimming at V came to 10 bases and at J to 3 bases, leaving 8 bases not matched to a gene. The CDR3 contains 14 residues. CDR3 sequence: CATRKGTGGYEQYF. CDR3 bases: TGTGCCACCCGGAAAGGGACAGGGGGCTACGAGCAGTACTTC.

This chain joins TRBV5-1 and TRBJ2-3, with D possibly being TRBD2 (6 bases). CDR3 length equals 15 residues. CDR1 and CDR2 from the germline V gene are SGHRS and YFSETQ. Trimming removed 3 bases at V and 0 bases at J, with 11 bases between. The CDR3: CASSSPSDSTDTQYF. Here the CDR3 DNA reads TGCGCCAGCAGCTCCCCTAGCGATAGCACAGATACGCAGTATTTT.

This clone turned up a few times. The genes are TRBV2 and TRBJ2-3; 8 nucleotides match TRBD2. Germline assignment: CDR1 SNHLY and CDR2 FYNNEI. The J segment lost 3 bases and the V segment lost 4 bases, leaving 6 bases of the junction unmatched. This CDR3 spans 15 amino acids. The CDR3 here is CASSGASGRTDTQYF. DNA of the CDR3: TGTGCCAGCAGTGGGGCCAGCGGGAGAACAGATACGCAGTATTTT. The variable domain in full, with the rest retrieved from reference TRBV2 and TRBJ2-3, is EPEVTQTPSHQVTQMGQEVILRCVPISNHLYFYWYRQILGQKVEFLVSFYNNEISEKSEIFDDQFSVERPDGSNFTLKIRSTKLEDSAMYFCASSGASGRTDTQYFGPGTRLTVL.

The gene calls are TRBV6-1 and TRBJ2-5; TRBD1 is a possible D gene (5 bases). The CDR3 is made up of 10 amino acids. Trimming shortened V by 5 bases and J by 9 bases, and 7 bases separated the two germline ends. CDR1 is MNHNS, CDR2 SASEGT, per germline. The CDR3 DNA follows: TGTGCCAGCAGTTTAGGGGCCCAGTACTTC. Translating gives CASSLGAQYF.

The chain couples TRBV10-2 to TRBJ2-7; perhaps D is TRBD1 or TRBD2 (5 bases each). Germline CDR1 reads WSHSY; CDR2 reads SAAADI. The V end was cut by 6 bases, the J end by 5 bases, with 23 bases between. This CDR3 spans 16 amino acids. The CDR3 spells CASRRFITGAKDEQYF. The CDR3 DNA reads TGCGCCAGCAGGCGCTTCATCACCGGGGCTAAGGACGAGCAGTACTTC.

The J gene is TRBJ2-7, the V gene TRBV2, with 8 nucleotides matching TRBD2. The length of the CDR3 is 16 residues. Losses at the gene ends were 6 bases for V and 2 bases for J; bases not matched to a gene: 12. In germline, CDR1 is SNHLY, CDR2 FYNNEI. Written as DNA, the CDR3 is TGTGCCAGCAGCGCCGACCTAGCGGGTGGAACCTACGAGCAGTACTTC. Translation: CASSADLAGGTYEQYF.

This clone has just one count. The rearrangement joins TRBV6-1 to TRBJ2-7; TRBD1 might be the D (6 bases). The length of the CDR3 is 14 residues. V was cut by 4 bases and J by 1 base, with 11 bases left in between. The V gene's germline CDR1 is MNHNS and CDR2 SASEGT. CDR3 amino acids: CASSATQGSYEQYF. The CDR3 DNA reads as TGTGCCAGCAGTGCTACACAGGGATCCTACGAGCAGTACTTC.

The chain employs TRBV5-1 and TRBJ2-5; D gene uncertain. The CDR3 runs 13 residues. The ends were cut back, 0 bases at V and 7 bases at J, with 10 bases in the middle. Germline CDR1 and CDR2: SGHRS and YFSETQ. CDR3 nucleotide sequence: TGCGCCAGCAGCTTGGTGGGTACCGCGACCCAGTACTTC. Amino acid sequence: CASSLVGTATQYF. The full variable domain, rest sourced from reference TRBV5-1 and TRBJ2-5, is KAGVTQTPRYLIKTRGQQVTLSCSPISGHRSVSWYQQTPGQGLQFLFEYFSETQRNKGNFPGRFSGRQFSNSRSEMNVSTLELGDSALYLCASSLVGTATQYFGPGTRLLVL.

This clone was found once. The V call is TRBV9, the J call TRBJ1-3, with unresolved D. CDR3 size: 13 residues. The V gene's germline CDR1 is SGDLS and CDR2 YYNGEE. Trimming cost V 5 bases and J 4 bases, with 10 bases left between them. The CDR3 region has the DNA TGTGCCAGCAGTACAGTTACCGGAAACACCATATATTTT. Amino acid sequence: CASSTVTGNTIYF. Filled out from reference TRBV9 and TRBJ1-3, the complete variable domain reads DSGVTQTPKHLITATGQRVTLRCSPRSGDLSVYWYQQSLDQGLQFLIQYYNGEERAKGNILERFSAQQFPDLHSELNLSSLELGDSALYFCASSTVTGNTIYFGEGSWLTVV.

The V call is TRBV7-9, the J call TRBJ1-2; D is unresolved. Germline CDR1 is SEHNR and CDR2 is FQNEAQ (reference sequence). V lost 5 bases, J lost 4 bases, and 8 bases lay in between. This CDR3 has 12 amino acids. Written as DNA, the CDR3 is TGTGCCAGCAGCCCTAAAGTCTATGGCTACACCTTC. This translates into CASSPKVYGYTF.

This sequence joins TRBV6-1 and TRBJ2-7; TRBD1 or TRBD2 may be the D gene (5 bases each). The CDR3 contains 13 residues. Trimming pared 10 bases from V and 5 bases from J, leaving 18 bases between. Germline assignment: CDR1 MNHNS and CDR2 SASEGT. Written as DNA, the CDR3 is TGTGCCATAAGACGGGACGGATTCAACGAGCAGTACTTC. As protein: CAIRRDGFNEQYF.

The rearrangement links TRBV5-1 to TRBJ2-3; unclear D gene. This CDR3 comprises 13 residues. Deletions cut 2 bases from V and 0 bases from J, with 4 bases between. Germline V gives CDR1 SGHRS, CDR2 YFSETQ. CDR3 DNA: TGCGCCAGCAGCTTCTCTAGCACAGATACGCAGTATTTT. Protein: CASSFSSTDTQYF.

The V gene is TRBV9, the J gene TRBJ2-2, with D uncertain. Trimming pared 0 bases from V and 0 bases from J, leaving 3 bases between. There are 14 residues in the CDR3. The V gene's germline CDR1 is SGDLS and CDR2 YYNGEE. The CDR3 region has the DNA TGTGCCAGCAGCGTAGTTTCGAACACCGGGGAGCTGTTTTTT. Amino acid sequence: CASSVVSNTGELFF.

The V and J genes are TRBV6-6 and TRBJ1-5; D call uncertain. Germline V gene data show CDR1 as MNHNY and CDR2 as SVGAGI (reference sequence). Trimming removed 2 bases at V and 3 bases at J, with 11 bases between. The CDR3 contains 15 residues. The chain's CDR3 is CASSYGPETNQPQHF. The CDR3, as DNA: TGTGCCAGCAGTTACGGCCCGGAAACCAATCAGCCCCAGCATTTT.

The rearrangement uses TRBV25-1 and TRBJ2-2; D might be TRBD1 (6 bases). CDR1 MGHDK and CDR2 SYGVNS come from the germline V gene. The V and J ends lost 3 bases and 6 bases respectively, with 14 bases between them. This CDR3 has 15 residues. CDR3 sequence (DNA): TGTGCCAGCAGTGACACAGGGACCCTGGCCGGGGAGCTGTTTTTT. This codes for CASSDTGTLAGELFF.

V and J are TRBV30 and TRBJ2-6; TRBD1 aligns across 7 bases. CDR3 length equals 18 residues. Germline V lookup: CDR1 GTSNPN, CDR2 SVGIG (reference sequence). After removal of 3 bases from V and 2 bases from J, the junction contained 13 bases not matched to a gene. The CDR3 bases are TGTGCCTGGAGCCCCCGGGGCAGGGGGTTCGCTGGGGCCAACGTCCTGACTTTC. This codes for CAWSPRGRGFAGANVLTF.

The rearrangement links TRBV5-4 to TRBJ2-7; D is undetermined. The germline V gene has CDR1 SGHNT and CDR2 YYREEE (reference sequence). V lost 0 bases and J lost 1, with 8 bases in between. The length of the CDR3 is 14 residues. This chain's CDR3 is CASSLEAGSYEQYF. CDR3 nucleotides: TGTGCCAGCAGCTTGGAGGCCGGATCCTACGAGCAGTACTTC.

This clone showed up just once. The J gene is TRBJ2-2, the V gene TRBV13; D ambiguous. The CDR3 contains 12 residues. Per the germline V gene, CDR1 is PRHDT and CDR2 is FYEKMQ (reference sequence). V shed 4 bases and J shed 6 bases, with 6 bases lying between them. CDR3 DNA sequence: TGTGCCAGCAGCTCCCGCCCCGGGGAGCTGTTTTTT. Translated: CASSSRPGELFF.

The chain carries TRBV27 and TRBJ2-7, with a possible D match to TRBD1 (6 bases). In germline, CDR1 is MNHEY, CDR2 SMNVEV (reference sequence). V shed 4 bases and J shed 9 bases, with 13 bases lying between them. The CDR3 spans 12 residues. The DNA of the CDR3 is TGTGCCAGCAGTTCCGCAGGGGAAGGGCAGTACTTC. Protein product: CASSSAGEGQYF.

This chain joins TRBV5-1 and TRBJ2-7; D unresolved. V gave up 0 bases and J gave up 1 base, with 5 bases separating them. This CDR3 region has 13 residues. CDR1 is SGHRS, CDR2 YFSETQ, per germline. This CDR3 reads CASSLDGSYEQYF. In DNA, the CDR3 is TGCGCCAGCAGCTTGGATGGTTCCTACGAGCAGTACTTC.

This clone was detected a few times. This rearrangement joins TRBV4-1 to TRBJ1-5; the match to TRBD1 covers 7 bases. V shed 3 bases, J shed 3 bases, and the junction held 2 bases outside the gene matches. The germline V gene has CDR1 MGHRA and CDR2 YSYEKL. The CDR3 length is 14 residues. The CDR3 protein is CASSQGQTNQPQHF. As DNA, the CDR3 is TGCGCCAGCAGCCAGGGACAGACCAATCAGCCCCAGCATTTT.

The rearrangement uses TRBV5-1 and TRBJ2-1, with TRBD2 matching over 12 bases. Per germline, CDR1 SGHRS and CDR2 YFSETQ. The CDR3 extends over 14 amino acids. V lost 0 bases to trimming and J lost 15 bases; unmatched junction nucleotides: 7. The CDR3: CASSLDPSGRAAFF. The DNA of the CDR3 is TGCGCCAGCAGCTTGGACCCTAGCGGGAGGGCCGCGTTCTTC.

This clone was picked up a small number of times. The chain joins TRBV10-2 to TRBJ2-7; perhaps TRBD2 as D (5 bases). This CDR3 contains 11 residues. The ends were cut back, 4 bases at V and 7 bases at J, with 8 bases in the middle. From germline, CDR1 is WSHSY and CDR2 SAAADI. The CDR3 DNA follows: TGCGCCAGCAGTGTTTGGAGGGAGCAGTACTTC. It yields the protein CASSVWREQYF.

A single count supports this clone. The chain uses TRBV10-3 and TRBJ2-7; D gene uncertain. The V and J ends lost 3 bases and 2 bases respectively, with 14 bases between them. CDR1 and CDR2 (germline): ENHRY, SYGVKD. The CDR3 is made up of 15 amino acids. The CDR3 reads CAISDGQSGPYEQYF. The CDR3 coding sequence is TGTGCCATCAGTGATGGGCAGTCTGGTCCCTACGAGCAGTACTTC.

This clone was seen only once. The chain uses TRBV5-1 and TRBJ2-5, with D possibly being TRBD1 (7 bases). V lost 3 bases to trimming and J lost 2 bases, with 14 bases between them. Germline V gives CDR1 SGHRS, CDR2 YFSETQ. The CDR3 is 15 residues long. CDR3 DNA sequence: TGCGCCAGCAGCTGGGGGGACAGCAATCAAGAGACCCAGTACTTC. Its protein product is CASSWGDSNQETQYF.

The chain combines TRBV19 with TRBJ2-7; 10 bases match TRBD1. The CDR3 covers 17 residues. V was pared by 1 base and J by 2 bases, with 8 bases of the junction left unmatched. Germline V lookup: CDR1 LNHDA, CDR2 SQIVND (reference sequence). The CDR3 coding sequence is TGTGCCAGTAGTATAGGAGGAGTGGGACAGGGGCCCTACGAGCAGTACTTC. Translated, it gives CASSIGGVGQGPYEQYF.

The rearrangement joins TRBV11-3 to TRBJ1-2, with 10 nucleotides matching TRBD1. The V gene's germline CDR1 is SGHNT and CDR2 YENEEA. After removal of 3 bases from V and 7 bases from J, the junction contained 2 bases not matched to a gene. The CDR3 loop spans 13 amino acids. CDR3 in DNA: TGTGCCAGCAGCTTGACAGGGGGCGGTGGCTACACCTTC. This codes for CASSLTGGGGYTF.